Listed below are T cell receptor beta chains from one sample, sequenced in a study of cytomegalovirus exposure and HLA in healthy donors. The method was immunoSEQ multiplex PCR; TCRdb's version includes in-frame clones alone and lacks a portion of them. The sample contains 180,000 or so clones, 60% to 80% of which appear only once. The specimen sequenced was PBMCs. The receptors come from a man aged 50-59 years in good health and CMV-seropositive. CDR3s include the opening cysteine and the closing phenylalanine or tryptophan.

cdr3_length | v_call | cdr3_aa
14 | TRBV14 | CASSPLGGGGGYTF
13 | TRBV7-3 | CASSSATNEKLFF
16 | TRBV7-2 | CASSLASSGPTYEQYF
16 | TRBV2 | CASSETPAGRGYGYTF
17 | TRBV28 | CASSLLLAGPSTDTQYF
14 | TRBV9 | CASSVDGGNSPLHF
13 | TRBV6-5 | CASSGRGDQPQHF
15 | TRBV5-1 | CASSFTGTDTGELFF
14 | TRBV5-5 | CASSLTGAGQPQHF
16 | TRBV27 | CASSLSASPGPYEQYF
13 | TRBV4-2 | CASSQTGRGELFF
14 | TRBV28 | CASSLIRQNYGYTF
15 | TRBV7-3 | CASSLLAGVADTQYF
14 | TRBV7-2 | CASSLAQVLRDAFF
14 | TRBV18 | CASSPGLNGSPLHF
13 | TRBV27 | CASSFLPNSPLHF
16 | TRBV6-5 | CASSYTGQRRVTEAFF
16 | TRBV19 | CASSMRAGASSRGYTF
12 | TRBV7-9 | CSSSLGREPQHF
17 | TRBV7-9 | CASSSTSGGANTGELFF
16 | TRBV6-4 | CASSPGTGGDNSPLHF
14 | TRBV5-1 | CASRARTEKNIQYF
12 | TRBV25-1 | CARRTGRYGYTF
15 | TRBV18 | CASSPPGTGNTEAFF
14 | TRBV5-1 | CASSLSDQEAGYTF
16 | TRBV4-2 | CASSQAGGGNTGELFF
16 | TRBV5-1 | CASSLGGQGNYNEQFF
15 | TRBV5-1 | CASSSGQGYNSPLHF
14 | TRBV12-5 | CASGSGTTTDTQYF
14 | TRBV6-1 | CASSEGGAINEQFF
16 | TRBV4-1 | CASSQVSEAGGPTQYF
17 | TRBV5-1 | CASSLYGPGAGDYGYTF
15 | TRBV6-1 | CASSEGGGYNQPQHF
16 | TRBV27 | CASSLTGSSGANVLTF
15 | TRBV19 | CASSIGDRVTNVLTF
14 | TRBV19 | CASSTTSGGTEAFF
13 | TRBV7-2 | CASSLARAHTQYF
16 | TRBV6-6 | CASSPGQGAAGQPQHF
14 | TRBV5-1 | CASSLSPGEGGYTF
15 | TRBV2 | CASSETGTVNTEAFF
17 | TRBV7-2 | CASSLAGGGDRGYGYTF
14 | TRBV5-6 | CASSLAPDWEGYTF
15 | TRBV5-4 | CASSLGGAVQETQYF
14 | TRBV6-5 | CASSFGQSGYEQYF
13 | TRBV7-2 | CASSQRSNQPQHF
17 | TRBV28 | CASSGIGGRAESYEQYF
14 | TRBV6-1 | CASSFDRVAGELFF
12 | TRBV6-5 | CASSFGDTEAFF
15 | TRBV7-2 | CASSSGTGGRSPLHF
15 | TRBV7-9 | CASSSGDRAQETQYF
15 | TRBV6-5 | CASRHNRGENSPLHF
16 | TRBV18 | CASSPRNWASYNEQFF
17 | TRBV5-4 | CASTRGPPLTNTGELFF
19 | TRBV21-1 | CASSKAAQGVYILYNEQFF
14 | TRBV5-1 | CASSKGQGFETQYF
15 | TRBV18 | CASSPFQGPESEAFF
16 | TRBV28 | CASSLTGLRIQETQYF